This T cell receptor beta chain was identified during a study of cytomegalovirus exposure and HLA in healthy donors. Study conclusions and caveats: Immune exposure data for these donors was limited to CMV serostatus. By a later analysis, the bulk of CMV-associated TCR beta chains appeared HLA-restricted. Segments of the TCR beta V type were, in most cases, productive about 90% or about 30% of the time in an earlier analysis.

In the case of this clone: Its antigen is unidentified.

This PCR relied on a set of 60 Vbeta primers and 13 Jbeta primers. Methods used by the authors: A later analysis tallied about 80 million unique TCR beta chains, approximately 11 million of them shared. Sequencing used immunoSEQ multiplex PCR; TCRdb keeps in-frame clones, though not all of them. V and J calls and clone size are as listed in that table; D and trimming were resolved from the DNA. The sample shows fewer than 350,000 clones, approximately 90% of them seen only once. The CDR3 is 16 residues long. CDR1 is LNHDA and CDR2 is SQIVND in the germline V gene (reference sequence). J was trimmed by 0 bases and V by 1 base; bases with no gene match: 2.

The chain uses TRBV19 and TRBJ2-3; TRBD2 matches at 9 bases. Sequencing was performed on PBMCs. This receptor was obtained from a woman between 18 and 29 years old in good health and CMV-seronegative. The CDR3: CASSIAGTSSTDTQYF. Written as DNA, the CDR3 is TGTGCCAGTAGTATAGCCGGGACTAGCAGCACAGATACGCAGTATTTT. The complete variable domain, with remaining parts taken from reference TRBV19 and TRBJ2-3, reads DGGITQSPKYLFRKEGQNVTLSCEQNLNHDAMYWYRQDPGQGLRLIYYSQIVNDFQKGDIAEGYSVSREKKESFPLTVTSAQKNPTAFYLCASSIAGTSSTDTQYFGPGTRLTVL.